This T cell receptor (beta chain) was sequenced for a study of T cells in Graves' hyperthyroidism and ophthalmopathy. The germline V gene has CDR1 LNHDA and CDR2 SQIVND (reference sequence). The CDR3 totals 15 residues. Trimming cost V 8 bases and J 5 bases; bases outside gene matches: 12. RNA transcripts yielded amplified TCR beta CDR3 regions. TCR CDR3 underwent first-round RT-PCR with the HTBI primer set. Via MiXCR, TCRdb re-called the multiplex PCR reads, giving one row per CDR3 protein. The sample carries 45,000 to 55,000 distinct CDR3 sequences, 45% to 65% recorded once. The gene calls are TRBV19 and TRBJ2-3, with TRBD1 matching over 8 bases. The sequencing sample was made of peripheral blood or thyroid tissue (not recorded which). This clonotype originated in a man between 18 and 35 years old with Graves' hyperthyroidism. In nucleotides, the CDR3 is TGTGCCAGTGGAGTAGGGACAGGCCAAGGAGATACGCAGTATTTT. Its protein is CASGVGTGQGDTQYF.